This T cell receptor (beta chain) stems from a study of beta chain features in type 1 diabetes. Broader study findings: VDJ junctions from patients with type 1 diabetes contained fewer insertions and more deletions.

As for this clone: What it binds is not known.

Expressed TCRB transcripts got sequenced, as all isolated RNA was reverse transcribed. Sequencing was performed with immunoSEQ multiplex PCR; in TCRdb, only in-frame clones are kept and a portion is missing. The sample has 130,000 to 150,000 clones, about 51% seen once. This CDR3 comprises 16 residues. The germline V gene has CDR1 MNHNY and CDR2 SVGAGI (reference sequence). V was clipped by 2 bases and J by 5 bases; unmatched bases: 12. Source material: Tregs from blood. The source is a man in his late teens or twenties in good health. V and J are TRBV6-6 and TRBJ2-7; 7 positions agree with TRBD2. The DNA for the CDR3 is TGTGCCAGCAGTTACCCCAGCGGGATAGGAAGGGACGAGCAGTACTTC. This translates into CASSYPSGIGRDEQYF.